The rows below give T cell receptor beta chains drawn from one sample of a study of cytomegalovirus exposure and HLA in healthy donors. TCRdb's copy holds only in-frame clones and misses some; the assay was immunoSEQ multiplex PCR. The repertoire includes some 98,000 clones, around 80% of them detected once, and roughly 1.5% sits in the top ten. The sample comprised PBMCs. The source is a middle-aged man in good health and CMV-seronegative. The CDR3 runs from the conserved cysteine through the conserved F or W. A D gene is named only where the DNA matches it firmly. Not every row has a clone size; where given, it reads once, few, many or a size class.

J: TRBJ1-5
D: .
size: .
V: TRBV10-1
CDR3: CASSEVSRTDGNQPQHF
DNA: TGCGCCAGCAGTGAAGTTAGTAGGACAGATGGGAATCAGCCCCAGCATTTT

J: TRBJ1-1
D: .
size: .
V: TRBV28
CDR3: CATLGAENTEAFF
DNA: TGTGCCACCCTGGGGGCAGAGAACACTGAAGCTTTCTTT

J: TRBJ1-2
D: TRBD1
size: few
V: TRBV6-1
CDR3: CASSRRQGGKYGYTF
DNA: TGTGCCAGCAGCAGAAGACAGGGAGGAAAGTATGGCTACACCTTC

J: TRBJ2-1
D: TRBD1
size: .
V: TRBV19
CDR3: CASSTTSQDRVLGNEQFF
DNA: TGTGCCAGTAGTACAACTTCTCAGGACAGGGTCTTGGGCAATGAGCAGTTCTTC

J: TRBJ2-7
D: .
size: .
V: TRBV27
CDR3: CASSSRITGHEQYF
DNA: TGTGCCAGCAGTTCGAGAATCACAGGGCACGAGCAGTACTTC

J: TRBJ2-7
D: TRBD1
size: .
V: TRBV30
CDR3: CAWSLRDRGLLYEQYF
DNA: TGTGCCTGGAGTCTCCGGGACAGGGGGCTCCTCTACGAGCAGTACTTC

J: TRBJ2-3
D: .
size: .
V: TRBV7-8
CDR3: CASSYHRGTDTQYF
DNA: TGTGCCAGCAGCTACCACAGGGGCACAGATACGCAGTATTTT

J: TRBJ2-1
D: .
size: .
V: TRBV7-9
CDR3: CASSFGGANSYNEQFF
DNA: TGTGCCAGCAGCTTCGGCGGGGCTAACTCCTACAATGAGCAGTTCTTC

J: TRBJ2-5
D: .
size: .
V: TRBV4-3
CDR3: CASSQVHGGRETQYF
DNA: TGCGCCAGCAGCCAAGTTCACGGGGGGCGAGAGACCCAGTACTTC

J: TRBJ1-1
D: .
size: few
V: TRBV30
CDR3: CAWSVLAGPGRAEAFF
DNA: TGTGCCTGGAGTGTACTTGCGGGCCCTGGGAGGGCTGAAGCTTTCTTT

J: TRBJ2-3
D: .
size: .
V: TRBV5-1
CDR3: CASSLVSAGLSTDTQYF
DNA: TGCGCCAGCAGCTTGGTTTCCGCGGGGTTGAGCACAGATACGCAGTATTTT

J: TRBJ2-1
D: .
size: .
V: TRBV9
CDR3: CASSGGGLGLASSYNEQFF
DNA: TGTGCCAGCAGCGGAGGAGGGCTTGGGCTAGCTAGCTCCTACAATGAGCAGTTCTTC

J: TRBJ1-1
D: .
size: .
V: TRBV11-2
CDR3: CASSLLDKNTEAFF
DNA: TGTGCCAGCAGCTTACTCGACAAGAACACTGAAGCTTTCTTT

J: TRBJ2-5
D: TRBD2
size: once
V: TRBV29-1
CDR3: CSVRGLAGGQETQYF
DNA: TGCAGCGTTCGAGGACTAGCGGGGGGTCAAGAGACCCAGTACTTC

J: TRBJ2-5
D: .
size: .
V: TRBV18
CDR3: CASSSGETQYF
DNA: TGTGCCAGCTCTTCCGGGGAGACCCAGTACTTC

J: TRBJ1-3
D: .
size: medium-sized
V: TRBV6-1
CDR3: CASSDGHSGNTIYF
DNA: TGTGCCAGCAGTGACGGACACTCTGGAAACACCATATATTTT

J: TRBJ2-7
D: TRBD1
size: .
V: TRBV6-5
CDR3: CASSVRQGSQYF
DNA: TGTGCCAGCAGCGTGCGACAGGGGTCGCAGTACTTC

J: TRBJ2-7
D: .
size: .
V: TRBV30
CDR3: CAWSANGGVGSYEQYF
DNA: TGTGCCTGGAGTGCGAATGGCGGGGTGGGCTCCTACGAGCAGTACTTC

J: TRBJ1-5
D: .
size: .
V: TRBV5-6
CDR3: CASSIGKGNQPQHF
DNA: TGTGCCAGCAGTATCGGAAAGGGGAATCAGCCCCAGCATTTT

J: TRBJ2-7
D: .
size: .
V: TRBV11-1
CDR3: CASSLARTNPTYEQYF
DNA: TGTGCCAGCAGCTTAGCGAGGACTAACCCCACCTACGAGCAGTACTTC